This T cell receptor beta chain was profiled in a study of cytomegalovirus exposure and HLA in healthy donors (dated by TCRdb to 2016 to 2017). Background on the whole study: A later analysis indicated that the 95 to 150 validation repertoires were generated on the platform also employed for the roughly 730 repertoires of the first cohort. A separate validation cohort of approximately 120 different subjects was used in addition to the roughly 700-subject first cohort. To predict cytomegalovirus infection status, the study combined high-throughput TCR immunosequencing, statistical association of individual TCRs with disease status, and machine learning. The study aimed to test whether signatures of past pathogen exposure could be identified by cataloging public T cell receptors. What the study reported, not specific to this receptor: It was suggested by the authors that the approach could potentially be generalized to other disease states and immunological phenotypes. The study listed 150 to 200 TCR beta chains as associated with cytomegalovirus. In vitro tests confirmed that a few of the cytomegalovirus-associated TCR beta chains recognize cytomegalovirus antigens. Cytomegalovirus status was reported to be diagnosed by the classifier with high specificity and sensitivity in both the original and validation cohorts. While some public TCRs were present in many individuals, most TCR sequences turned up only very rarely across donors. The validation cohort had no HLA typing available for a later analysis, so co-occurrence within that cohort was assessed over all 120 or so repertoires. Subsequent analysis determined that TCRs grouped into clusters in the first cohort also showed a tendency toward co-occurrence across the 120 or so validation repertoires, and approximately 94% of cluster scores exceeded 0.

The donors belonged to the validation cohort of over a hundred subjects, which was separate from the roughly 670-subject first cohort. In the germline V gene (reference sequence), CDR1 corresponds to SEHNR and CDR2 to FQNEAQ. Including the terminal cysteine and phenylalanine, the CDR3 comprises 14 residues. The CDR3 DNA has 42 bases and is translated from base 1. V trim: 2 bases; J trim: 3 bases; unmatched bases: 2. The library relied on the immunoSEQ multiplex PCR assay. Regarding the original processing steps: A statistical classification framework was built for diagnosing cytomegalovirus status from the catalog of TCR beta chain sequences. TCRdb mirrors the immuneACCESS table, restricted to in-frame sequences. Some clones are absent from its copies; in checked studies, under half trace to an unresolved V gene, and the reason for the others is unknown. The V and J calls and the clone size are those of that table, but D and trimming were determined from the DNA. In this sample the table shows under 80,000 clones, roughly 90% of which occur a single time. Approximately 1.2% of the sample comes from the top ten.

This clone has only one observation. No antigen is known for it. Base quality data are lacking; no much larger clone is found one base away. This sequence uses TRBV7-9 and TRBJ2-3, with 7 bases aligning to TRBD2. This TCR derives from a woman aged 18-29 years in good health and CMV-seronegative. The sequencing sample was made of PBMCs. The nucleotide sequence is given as TGTGCCAGCAGCTTAACTAGCGTGACAGATACGCAGTATTTT. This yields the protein CASSLTSVTDTQYF. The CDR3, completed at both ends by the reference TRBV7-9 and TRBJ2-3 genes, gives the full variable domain DTGVSQNPRHKITKRGQNVTFRCDPISEHNRLYWYRQTLGQGPEFLTYFQNEAQLEKSRLLSDRFSAERPKGSFSTLEIQRTEQGDSAMYLCASSLTSVTDTQYFGPGTRLTVL.